Following are 4 T cell receptor beta chains from one sample sequenced in a study of shared clonotypes between healthy human individuals. The table came from immunoSEQ multiplex PCR; TCRdb's copy has only in-frame clones and leaves some out. The sample has around 500,000 clones; 65% to 80% are singletons. Sample: PBMCs. The receptor source for this set is a woman aged 40 to 50 in good health. Some clones in this sample may be carry-over from other donors' samples.

V usage is TRBV4-1 and J usage is TRBJ2-3; D call uncertain. This CDR3 is 16 amino acids long. Trimming removed 0 bases from V and 3 bases from J, with 13 bases in between. From germline, CDR1 is MGHRA and CDR2 YSYEKL. The CDR3 DNA reads TGCGCCAGCAGCCAAGAGGTAGCACCTCAGACAGATACGCAGTATTTT. It yields the protein CASSQEVAPQTDTQYF.

This chain links TRBV9 with TRBJ2-7; D is ambiguous. V was shortened by 4 bases and J by 0 bases, with 11 bases between the two germline ends. Germline assignment: CDR1 SGDLS and CDR2 YYNGEE. This CDR3 has 14 residues. CDR3 in DNA: TGTGCCAGCAGCAAAGGGCGATACTCCTACGAGCAGTACTTC. Amino acids: CASSKGRYSYEQYF.

This clone appeared a few times. V and J are TRBV2 and TRBJ2-7; D gene unclear. Germline V CDR1 and CDR2: SNHLY, FYNNEI. The CDR3 loop spans 17 amino acids. V lost 3 bases and J lost 0, with 18 bases in between. This CDR3 reads CASSDSGLLVASYEQYF. The CDR3 DNA sequence: TGTGCCAGCAGTGATTCCGGATTATTAGTCGCCTCCTACGAGCAGTACTTC.

The chain uses TRBV9 and TRBJ1-4; unclear D gene. The CDR3 consists of 13 residues. V gave up 8 bases and J gave up 0 bases, with 8 bases separating them. CDR1 is SGDLS, CDR2 YYNGEE, per germline. CDR3 DNA sequence: TGTGCCAGTTCGAAAACAACTAATGAAAAACTGTTTTTT. It codes for CASSKTTNEKLFF.